The 14 T cell receptor beta chains below all came from one sample that was sequenced in a study of blood T cell repertoires in COVID-19. TCRdb's table, derived via immunoSEQ multiplex PCR, lists solely in-frame clones and lacks some. The data contain about 330,000 clones, 85% to 90% of them seen just once; the ten biggest clones take up roughly a tenth. Material: PBMCs or T cells enriched from blood (not recorded which). The receptors come from a woman between 18 and 29 years old who had recovered from COVID-19.

This clone was observed a few times. The chain joins TRBV27 to TRBJ2-7; a weak D match, TRBD1 (5 bases). In germline, CDR1 is MNHEY, CDR2 SMNVEV (reference sequence). The germline V and J ends were trimmed by 3 bases and 3 bases, with 15 bases remaining between them. This CDR3 contains 15 residues. The CDR3 loop is CASSFKGSEYYEQYF. Written as DNA, the CDR3 is TGTGCCAGCAGTTTTAAGGGGTCGGAATACTACGAGCAGTACTTC.

The CDR3 is CASGLAGVGNEQFF. CDR3 DNA sequence: TGTGCCAGCGGATTAGCGGGAGTGGGCAATGAGCAGTTCTTC. The chain is built from TRBV6-5 and TRBJ2-1, with 9 nucleotides matching TRBD2. CDR3 length: 14 amino acids. Germline V gene sequence: CDR1 MNHEY, CDR2 SVGAGI. J was trimmed by 6 bases and V by 8 bases; bases with no gene match: 8.

This clone was picked up one time. The chain recombines TRBV13 with TRBJ1-2; D might be TRBD1 (5 bases). Trimming removed 2 bases from V and 1 base from J, with 14 bases in between. CDR3 length: 16 residues. Germline-derived CDR1 and CDR2 are PRHDT and FYEKMQ (reference sequence). CDR3 loop: CASSLRGDSFNYGYTF. The CDR3 coding sequence is TGTGCCAGCAGCTTACGGGGGGACTCCTTTAACTATGGCTACACCTTC.

V usage is TRBV29-1 and J usage is TRBJ2-5; 13 bases are a match to TRBD2. The V gene's germline CDR1 is SQVTM and CDR2 ANQGSEA. Unmatched junction bases numbered 9, after V lost 6 bases and J lost 2 bases. This CDR3 has 16 residues. Here the CDR3 DNA reads TGCAGCGTGACAGGACTAGCGGGAGTGGGGCAAGAGACCCAGTACTTC. This gives the protein CSVTGLAGVGQETQYF.

The chain has TRBV21-1 and TRBJ2-5; the tabulated D call, TRBD2, remains unverified against the DNA. TRBV21-1 is marked as a pseudogene. There are 14 residues in the CDR3. CDR3 residues: CAGSPRGCQCAQYF. The CDR3 nucleotides are TGTGCCGGCAGCCCACGAGGGTGCCAGTGCGCCCAGTACTTC.

The gene calls are TRBV24-1 and TRBJ1-2; 7 nucleotides match TRBD1. CDR3 length: 15 residues. From germline, CDR1 is KGHDR and CDR2 SFDVKD. V was clipped by 4 bases and J by 8 bases; unmatched bases: 12. The CDR3 DNA is TGTGCCACCAGTGACACCCGACAGGGCTTGGCGGGCTACACCTTC. Encoded protein: CATSDTRQGLAGYTF.

This chain connects TRBV7-2 to TRBJ1-1, with D unclear. Germline V CDR1 and CDR2: SGHTA, FQGNSA. V shed 1 base and J shed 8 bases, with 11 bases lying between them. The CDR3 is 13 amino acids. The CDR3, as DNA: TGTGCCAGCAGCTTAGGGTTAGCCTTAGAAGCTTTCTTT. Translation gives CASSLGLALEAFF. The full variable domain, completed using reference TRBV7-2 and TRBJ1-1, is GAGVSQSPSNKVTEKGKDVELRCDPISGHTALYWYRQSLGQGLEFLIYFQGNSAPDKSGLPSDRFSAERTGGSVSTLTIQRTQQEDSAVYLCASSLGLALEAFFGQGTRLTVV.

The gene calls are TRBV28 and TRBJ2-7; no clear D. The germline V and J ends were trimmed by 9 bases and 2 bases, with 20 bases remaining between them. This CDR3 is 15 amino acids long. Germline CDR1 is MDHEN and CDR2 is SYDVKM. CDR3 amino acids: CASKRKARVPYEQYF. CDR3 DNA: TGTGCCAGTAAACGCAAGGCTAGAGTCCCCTACGAGCAGTACTTC.

The gene calls are TRBV5-1 and TRBJ2-5; tentative D call: TRBD1 (5 bases). Germline CDR1 SGHRS, CDR2 YFSETQ. The V end lost 0 bases, the J end lost 2 bases, and 8 bases lay between the germline ends. The CDR3 runs 14 residues. The CDR3: CASSLGQPQETQYF. As DNA, the CDR3 is TGCGCCAGCAGCTTGGGACAGCCACAAGAGACCCAGTACTTC.

The gene calls are TRBV14 and TRBJ2-7; possible D gene TRBD1, 6 bases. The CDR3 length is 12 residues. Per germline, CDR1 SGHDN and CDR2 FVKESK. V was shortened by 8 bases and J by 3 bases, with 11 bases between the two germline ends. CDR3: CASSDRYYEQYF. CDR3 in DNA: TGTGCCAGCTCGGACAGATACTACGAGCAGTACTTC.

The chain recombines TRBV4-1 with TRBJ1-2; the D gene is possibly TRBD1 (6 bases). CDR3 size: 16 residues. Trimming removed 0 bases at V and 5 bases at J, with 16 bases between. The germline CDR1 and CDR2 sequences are MGHRA and YSYEKL. CDR3 bases: TGCGCCAGCAGCCAAGACTATGCGCAGGGGTGGTATGGCTACACCTTC. This sequence encodes CASSQDYAQGWYGYTF.

The chain couples TRBV9 to TRBJ1-1; D call uncertain. Germline loops: CDR1 SGDLS, CDR2 YYNGEE. The CDR3 runs 14 residues. The germline V and J ends were trimmed by 0 bases and 4 bases, with 10 bases remaining between them. The CDR3 coding sequence is TGTGCCAGCAGCGTAGTAGACACCCTCACTGAAGCTTTCTTT. Translation gives CASSVVDTLTEAFF.

V and J are TRBV23-1 and TRBJ1-4; TRBD1 matches 7 bases. TRBV23-1 qualifies as an ORF whose function is uncertain. V shed 3 bases, J shed 6 bases, and the junction held 10 bases outside the gene matches. This CDR3 is 16 amino acids long. The CDR3 region has the DNA TGCGCCAGCAGTCATTTCGACAGGGAGGTTTATGAAAAACTGTTTTTT. It translates to CASSHFDREVYEKLFF.

The chain has TRBV5-1 and TRBJ1-2, with 7 nucleotides matching TRBD1. The CDR3 runs to 14 residues. In germline, CDR1 is SGHRS, CDR2 YFSETQ. V was clipped by 1 base and J by 4 bases; unmatched bases: 4. CDR3 nucleotides: TGCGCCAGCAGCTTGACAGGGGCAGGCTATGGCTACACCTTC. This codes for CASSLTGAGYGYTF.